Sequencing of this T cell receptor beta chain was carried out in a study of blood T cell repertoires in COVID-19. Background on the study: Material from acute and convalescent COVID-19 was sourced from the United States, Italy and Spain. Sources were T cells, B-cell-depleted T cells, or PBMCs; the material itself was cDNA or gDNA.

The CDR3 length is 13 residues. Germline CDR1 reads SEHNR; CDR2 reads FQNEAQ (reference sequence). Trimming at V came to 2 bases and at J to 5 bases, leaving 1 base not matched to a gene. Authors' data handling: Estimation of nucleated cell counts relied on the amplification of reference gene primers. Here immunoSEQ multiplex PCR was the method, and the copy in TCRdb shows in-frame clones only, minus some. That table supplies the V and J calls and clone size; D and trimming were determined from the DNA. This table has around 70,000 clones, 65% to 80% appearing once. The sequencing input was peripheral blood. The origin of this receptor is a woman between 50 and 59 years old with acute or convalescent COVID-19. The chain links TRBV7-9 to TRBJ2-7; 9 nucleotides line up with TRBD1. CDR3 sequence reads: CASSLRTGDEQYF. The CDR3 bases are TGTGCCAGCAGCTTAAGGACAGGGGACGAGCAGTACTTC.